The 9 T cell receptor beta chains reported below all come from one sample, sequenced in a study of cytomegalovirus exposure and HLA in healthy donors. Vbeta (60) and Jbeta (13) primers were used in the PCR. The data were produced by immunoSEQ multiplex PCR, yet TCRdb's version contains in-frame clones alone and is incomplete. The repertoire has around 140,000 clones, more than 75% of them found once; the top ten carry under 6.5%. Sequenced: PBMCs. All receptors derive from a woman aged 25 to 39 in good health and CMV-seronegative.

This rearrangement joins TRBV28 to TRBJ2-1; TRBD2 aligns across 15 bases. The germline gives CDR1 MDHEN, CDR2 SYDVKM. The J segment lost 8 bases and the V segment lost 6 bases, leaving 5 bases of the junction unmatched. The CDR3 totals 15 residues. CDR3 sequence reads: CASRRTSGRVDEQFF. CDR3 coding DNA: TGTGCCAGCAGACGGACTAGCGGGAGGGTCGATGAGCAGTTCTTC.

The chain's CDR3 is CASSLFEDLSTDTQYF. CDR3 in DNA: TGTGCCAGCAGCTTATTCGAGGACTTAAGCACAGATACGCAGTATTTT. V usage is TRBV11-1 and J usage is TRBJ2-3, with D maybe TRBD2 (5 bases). The CDR3 has 16 residues. CDR1 and CDR2 from the germline V gene are SGHAT and FQDESV (reference sequence). V was pared by 2 bases and J by 0 bases, with 12 bases between.

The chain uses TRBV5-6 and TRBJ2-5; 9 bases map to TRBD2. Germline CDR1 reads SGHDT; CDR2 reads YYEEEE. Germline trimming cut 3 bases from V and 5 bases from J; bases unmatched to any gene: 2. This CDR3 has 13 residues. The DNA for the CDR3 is TGTGCCAGCAGCTCTAGCGGGGCGGAGACCCAGTACTTC. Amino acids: CASSSSGAETQYF. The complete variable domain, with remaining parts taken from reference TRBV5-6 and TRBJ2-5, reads DAGVTQSPTHLIKTRGQQVTLRCSPKSGHDTVSWYQQALGQGPQFIFQYYEEEERQRGNFPDRFSGHQFPNYSSELNVNALLLGDSALYLCASSSSGAETQYFGPGTRLLVL.

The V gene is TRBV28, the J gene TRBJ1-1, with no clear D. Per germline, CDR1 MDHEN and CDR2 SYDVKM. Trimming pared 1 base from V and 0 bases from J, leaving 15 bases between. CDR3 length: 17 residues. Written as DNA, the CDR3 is TGTGCCAGCAGTTTATACCCCGCAGGTGGCCTGAACACTGAAGCTTTCTTT. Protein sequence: CASSLYPAGGLNTEAFF.

The CDR3 DNA follows: TGCGCCAGCAGCCAAGATTTCCAGAACACTGAAGCTTTCTTT. Translated: CASSQDFQNTEAFF. The rearrangement uses TRBV4-3 and TRBJ1-1; D is undetermined. The CDR3 sequence is 14 residues long. V was clipped by 0 bases and J by 1 base, with 6 bases between them. The germline CDR1 and CDR2 sequences are LGHNA and YSLEER.

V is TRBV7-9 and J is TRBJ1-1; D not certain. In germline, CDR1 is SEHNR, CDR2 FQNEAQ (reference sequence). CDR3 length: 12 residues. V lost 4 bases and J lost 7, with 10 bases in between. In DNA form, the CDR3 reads TGTGCCAGCAGCTCGTCCTCGAGTGAAGCTTTCTTT. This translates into CASSSSSSEAFF.

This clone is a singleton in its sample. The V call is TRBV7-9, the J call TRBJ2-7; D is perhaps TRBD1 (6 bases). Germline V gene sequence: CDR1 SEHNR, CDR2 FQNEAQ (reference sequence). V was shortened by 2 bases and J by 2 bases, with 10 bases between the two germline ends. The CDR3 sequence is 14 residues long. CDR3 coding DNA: TGTGCCAGCAGCTTAACAGGGCTGCCCTACGAGCAGTACTTC. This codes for CASSLTGLPYEQYF. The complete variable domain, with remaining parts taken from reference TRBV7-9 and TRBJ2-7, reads DTGVSQNPRHKITKRGQNVTFRCDPISEHNRLYWYRQTLGQGPEFLTYFQNEAQLEKSRLLSDRFSAERPKGSFSTLEIQRTEQGDSAMYLCASSLTGLPYEQYFGPGTRLTVT.

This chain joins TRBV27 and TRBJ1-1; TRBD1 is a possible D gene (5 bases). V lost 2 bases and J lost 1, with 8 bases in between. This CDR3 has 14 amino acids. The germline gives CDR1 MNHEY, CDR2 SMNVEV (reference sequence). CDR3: CASSLTGGNTEAFF. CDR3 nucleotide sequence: TGTGCCAGCAGTTTAACGGGGGGGAACACTGAAGCTTTCTTT.

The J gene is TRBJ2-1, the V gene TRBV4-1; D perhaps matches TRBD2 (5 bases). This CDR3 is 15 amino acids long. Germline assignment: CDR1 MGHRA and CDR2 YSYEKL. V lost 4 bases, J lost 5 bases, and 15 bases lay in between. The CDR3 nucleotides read TGCGCCAGCAGCCCTCCGGGGAAACGGGACAATGAGCAGTTCTTC. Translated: CASSPPGKRDNEQFF.